This T cell receptor (beta chain) emerged from a study of blood T cell repertoires in COVID-19. Overall study: The samples span acute and convalescent COVID-19 from the United States, Italy and Spain. Sources were T cells, B-cell-depleted T cells, or PBMCs; the material itself was cDNA or gDNA.

Seattle patients were enrolled during active infection and followed longitudinally. Trimming took off 2 bases at V and 0 bases at J, with 7 bases between the two ends. Germline values: CDR1 MNHEY, CDR2 SVGAGI. CDR3 size: 15 residues. Per the original methods: Amplification from reference gene primers served as the basis for estimated nucleated cell counts. Produced via immunoSEQ multiplex PCR; TCRdb's table is partial and in-frame only. The V and J calls and clone size come from that table; D and trimming were worked out from the DNA. The sample yields nearly 300,000 clones, approximately 84% seen once.

The sequenced material came from peripheral blood. The receptor comes from a human donor with COVID-19, enrolled during active disease. The donor label of this sample is uncertain. V usage is TRBV6-5 and J usage is TRBJ2-2, with D possibly TRBD1 on 5 matching bases. The CDR3 coding sequence is TGTGCCAGCAGTTACCGCAGGGCGAACACCGGGGAGCTGTTTTTT. It yields the protein CASSYRRANTGELFF.